This is a list of T cell receptor beta chains from one sample in a study of blood T cell repertoires in COVID-19. Here immunoSEQ multiplex PCR was the method, and the copy in TCRdb shows in-frame clones only, minus some. The sample includes roughly 440,000 clones, around 88% seen only once; the top ten take roughly 12%. What was sequenced was peripheral blood. The receptors come from a woman in her 50s with COVID-19, enrolled during active disease. Each CDR3 is given with its conserved first and last residue. A D gene is named only where the DNA matches it firmly. Clone size, where shown, is once, few, many, or a class for clones that have expanded.

d_gene	v_gene	j_gene	abundance	CDR3aa	CDR3nt
-	TRBV7-2	TRBJ1-3	-	CASSFGGGNGGNTIYF	TGTGCCAGCAGCTTTGGCGGTGGCAACGGGGGAAACACCATATATTTT
TRBD1	TRBV30	TRBJ1-5	-	CAYDRGGQPQHF	TGTGCCTACGACAGGGGAGGACAGCCCCAGCATTTT
-	TRBV2	TRBJ1-2	-	CASSEDSILDGYTF	TGTGCCAGCAGTGAAGACAGTATTCTTGATGGCTACACCTTC
TRBD1	TRBV24-1	TRBJ2-3	-	CATSDHPGQTSTDTQYF	TGTGCCACCAGTGATCACCCGGGACAGACGAGCACAGATACGCAGTATTTT
-	TRBV4-1	TRBJ2-1	once	CASSQDRDFRRANEQFF	TGCGCCAGCAGCCAAGATCGGGACTTCCGTAGAGCCAATGAGCAGTTCTTC
-	TRBV27	TRBJ1-2	-	CASSLFPGPYGYTF	TGTGCCAGCAGTTTATTTCCAGGGCCCTATGGCTACACCTTC
TRBD1	TRBV9	TRBJ1-1	-	CASSVTGGTEAFF	TGTGCCAGCAGCGTTACAGGGGGTACTGAAGCTTTCTTT
-	TRBV19	TRBJ2-7	few	CASSPRGSYEQYF	TGTGCCAGTAGTCCTCGGGGCTCCTACGAGCAGTACTTC
TRBD1	TRBV18	TRBJ1-2	few	CPAGGTVLYGYTF	TGTCCGGCAGGCGGGACAGTCCTCTATGGCTACACCTTC
-	TRBV19	TRBJ1-1	once	CASSIDKTAGDPNTEAFF	TGTGCCAGTAGTATAGACAAAACCGCAGGGGATCCCAACACTGAAGCTTTCTTT
TRBD2	TRBV3-1/TRBV3-2	TRBJ2-7	few	CASSQDWGGEQYF	TGTGCCAGCAGCCAAGATTGGGGGGGAGAGCAGTACTTC
-	TRBV3-1/TRBV3-2	TRBJ1-1	few	CASSHQGTEAFF	TGTGCCAGCAGCCATCAGGGCACTGAAGCTTTCTTT
TRBD1	TRBV5-1	TRBJ1-2	-	CASSLTVTGDGYTF	TGCGCCAGCAGCTTGACCGTCACAGGGGATGGCTACACCTTC
TRBD2	TRBV7-2	TRBJ2-1	-	CASSFRSGGDNEQFF	TGTGCCAGCAGCTTTAGGAGCGGGGGGGACAATGAGCAGTTCTTC
TRBD1	TRBV5-1	TRBJ1-4	once	CASSPGTGREKLFF	TGCGCCAGCAGTCCAGGGACAGGGAGGGAAAAACTGTTTTTT
TRBD1	TRBV24-1	TRBJ1-2	few	CATSDVAGQSPNYGYTF	TGTGCCACCAGTGACGTAGCGGGACAGAGTCCTAACTATGGCTACACCTTC
-	TRBV5-6	TRBJ2-4	-	CASSFPQGGGDIQYF	TGTGCCAGCAGCTTTCCTCAGGGGGGTGGCGACATTCAGTACTTC
TRBD1	TRBV30	TRBJ2-4	-	CAWASGTGNIQYF	TGTGCCTGGGCCTCCGGGACAGGGAACATTCAGTACTTC
-	TRBV12-3/TRBV12-4	TRBJ1-2	once	CASRTDRIYGYTF	TGTGCCAGCAGGACTGACAGGATCTATGGCTACACCTTC
-	TRBV12-3/TRBV12-4	TRBJ1-1	-	CASSFIIGTEAFF	TGTGCCAGCAGTTTTATTATCGGCACTGAAGCTTTCTTT
-	TRBV13	TRBJ2-3	-	CASSSRSLESTDTQYF	TGTGCCAGCAGCTCCCGATCCCTGGAGAGCACAGATACGCAGTATTTT
-	TRBV27	TRBJ2-7	-	CASSFRAGVVFYEQYF	TGTGCCAGCAGTTTTCGGGCAGGGGTGGTTTTTTACGAGCAGTACTTC
TRBD1	TRBV29-1	TRBJ1-1	-	CSVGGDRGLNTEAFF	TGCAGCGTTGGTGGGGACAGGGGTCTGAACACTGAAGCTTTCTTT
TRBD2	TRBV27	TRBJ2-3	-	CASLAGGTDTQYF	TGTGCCAGCCTAGCGGGAGGCACAGATACGCAGTATTTT
TRBD1	TRBV5-6	TRBJ1-2	-	CASSPDRVYGYTF	TGTGCCAGCAGCCCAGACAGGGTCTATGGCTACACCTTC
-	TRBV6-5	TRBJ1-4	-	CASSPYRESREKLFF	TGTGCCAGCAGTCCCTACCGGGAATCGCGCGAAAAACTGTTTTTT
-	TRBV5-1	TRBJ1-1	few	CASSLPRGGAGLNTEAFF	TGCGCCAGCAGCTTGCCAAGGGGGGGCGCGGGGTTGAACACTGAAGCTTTCTTT
-	TRBV5-4	TRBJ1-1	-	CASSLNRGKAFF	TGTGCCAGCAGCTTGAATCGGGGTAAAGCTTTCTTT
-	TRBV4-1	TRBJ1-1	once	CASSQDWGQNTEAFF	TGCGCCAGCAGCCAAGATTGGGGCCAGAACACTGAAGCTTTCTTT
-	TRBV6-6	TRBJ2-5	-	CASSYDRGETQYF	TGTGCCAGCAGTTACGACCGGGGAGAGACCCAGTACTTC
-	TRBV24-1	TRBJ2-1	-	CATSDFPDADNEQFF	TGTGCCACCAGTGATTTTCCAGATGCGGACAATGAGCAGTTCTTC
TRBD1	TRBV30	TRBJ2-7	-	CAWSARQGLSYEQYF	TGTGCCTGGAGTGCCCGACAGGGCCTCTCCTACGAGCAGTACTTC
-	TRBV6-5	TRBJ1-6	-	CASTTRSYNPPLHF	TGTGCCAGCACCACTCGCTCCTATAATCCACCCCTCCACTTT
-	TRBV7-3	TRBJ2-2	-	CASSLEGPMTGELFF	TGTGCCAGCAGCTTGGAGGGGCCGATGACCGGGGAGCTGTTTTTT
-	TRBV27	TRBJ1-1	-	CASGLGGINTEAFF	TGTGCCAGCGGGCTAGGGGGTATTAACACTGAAGCTTTCTTT
TRBD1	TRBV9	TRBJ1-2	once	CASSERDRDRGYVGYGYTF	TGTGCCAGCAGCGAGAGAGACCGGGACAGGGGGTACGTTGGATATGGCTACACCTTC
-	TRBV7-9	TRBJ1-3	once	CASSLGQEPRNTIYF	TGTGCCAGCAGCTTAGGACAGGAACCAAGAAACACCATATATTTT
-	TRBV9	TRBJ2-7	-	CASSLRDKFGEQYF	TGTGCCAGCAGCCTCCGGGACAAGTTTGGCGAGCAGTACTTC
TRBD2	TRBV7-2	TRBJ2-1	-	CASSLGTSGYNEQFF	TGTGCCAGCAGCTTAGGGACTAGCGGATACAATGAGCAGTTCTTC
TRBD1	TRBV28	TRBJ1-1	once	CASSSYRGGTEAFF	TGTGCCAGCAGTTCCTACAGGGGGGGCACTGAAGCTTTCTTT